This T cell receptor beta chain was observed in a study of cytomegalovirus exposure and HLA in healthy donors. The primer mix had 60 Vbeta and 13 Jbeta primers. Produced via immunoSEQ multiplex PCR; TCRdb's table is partial and in-frame only. The table includes roughly 200,000 clones, under 85% detected once. Germline assignment: CDR1 SGHAT and CDR2 FQDESV (reference sequence). With V trimmed by 6 bases and J by 4 bases, 11 bases remained unmatched. CDR3 size: 15 residues. Notes on this clone: Its antigen is unidentified.

Study results and caveats: In a later analysis, a missense DCLRE1C variant was linked to TCR beta V- and J-gene trimming. An analysis done earlier found most TCR beta V segments productive about 87% or about 30% of the time.

This rearrangement joins TRBV11-1 to TRBJ1-2, with 7 bases identical to TRBD1. Sequenced: PBMCs. The clonotype originates from a male donor in good health and CMV-seronegative. The CDR3 spells CASSLRDSPFYGYTF. In nucleotides, the CDR3 is TGTGCCAGCAGTCTCCGGGACAGCCCTTTCTATGGCTACACCTTC.